This passage covers 7 T cell receptor beta chains from one sample sequenced in a study of blood T cell repertoires in COVID-19. The repertoire was sequenced with immunoSEQ multiplex PCR; TCRdb's copy has only in-frame clones and lacks some. The sample lists about 91,000 clones; roughly 79% were seen once. Source material: peripheral blood. The receptors were sampled from a woman over 75 with acute or convalescent COVID-19.

The J gene is TRBJ1-2, the V gene TRBV12-3 or TRBV12-4; a weak D match, TRBD1 (5 bases). CDR3 size: 13 residues. The V end lost 4 bases, the J end lost 6 bases, and 12 bases lay between the germline ends. CDR3 residues: CASSYRRGHGYTF. The CDR3 DNA sequence: TGTGCCAGCAGTTACCGGAGGGGACATGGCTACACCTTC.

The rearrangement links TRBV5-4 to TRBJ2-5; TRBD1 aligns across 9 bases. Germline V gene data show CDR1 as SGHNT and CDR2 as YYREEE (reference sequence). The CDR3 runs to 14 residues. The V and J ends lost 4 bases and 6 bases, in that order; junction bases with no gene match: 7. The CDR3 region has the DNA TGTGCCAGCAGCACCGCGGGACAGGGCAAGACCCAGTACTTC. It yields the protein CASSTAGQGKTQYF. The variable domain in full, completed from reference TRBV5-4 and TRBJ2-5, reads ETGVTQSPTHLIKTRGQQVTLRCSSQSGHNTVSWYQQALGQGPQFIFQYYREEENGRGNFPPRFSGLQFPNYSSELNVNALELDDSALYLCASSTAGQGKTQYFGPGTRLLVL.

Comment on this clone: Its ends do not fully match the called genes, so a read error is possible. This chain connects TRBV3-1 (or the pseudogene TRBV3-2) to TRBJ2-1; D gene ambiguous. This CDR3 spans 9 amino acids. Germline CDR1 LGHDT, CDR2 YNNKEL (reference sequence). The CDR3 here is CASSQGRVF. CDR3 bases: TGTGCCAGCAGCCAAGGGAGAGTCTTC.

This clone occurred many times. The chain recombines TRBV7-8 with TRBJ1-4, with D maybe TRBD1 (5 bases). Germline lookup yields CDR1 SGHVS and CDR2 FQNEAQ. V was trimmed by 2 bases and J by 8 bases, leaving 12 bases between them. The length of the CDR3 is 14 residues. The CDR3 here is CASSLQQGREKLFF. The CDR3 DNA follows: TGTGCCAGCAGCTTACAGCAGGGAAGGGAAAAACTGTTTTTT. The complete variable domain, with remaining parts taken from reference TRBV7-8 and TRBJ1-4, reads GAGVSQSPRYKVAKRGQDVALRCDPISGHVSLFWYQQALGQGPEFLTYFQNEAQLDKSGLPSDRFFAERPEGSVSTLKIQRTQQEDSAVYLCASSLQQGREKLFFGSGTQLSVL.

The rearrangement joins TRBV6-4 to TRBJ2-2, with TRBD2 identical over 7 bases. CDR3 length equals 14 residues. Germline values: CDR1 MRHNA, CDR2 SNTAGT. J gave up 1 base and V 4 bases, and 0 bases lay outside the gene matches. The CDR3 DNA reads as TGTGCCAGCAGTGCTAGCGGGAACACCGGGGAGCTGTTTTTT. Translation: CASSASGNTGELFF.

The chain recombines TRBV7-6 with TRBJ2-7; D perhaps matches TRBD2 (6 bases). The CDR3 totals 15 residues. CDR1 SGHVS and CDR2 FNYEAQ come from the germline V gene. Trimming left V 5 bases short and J 0 bases short, with 14 bases between. CDR3 sequence reads: CASSPPGLRSYEQYF. The CDR3 region has the DNA TGTGCCAGCAGCCCCCCGGGACTGCGCTCCTACGAGCAGTACTTC.

This sequence joins TRBV10-3 and TRBJ2-5, with 8 bases aligning to TRBD2. Losses at the gene ends were 7 bases for V and 5 bases for J; bases not matched to a gene: 9. CDR3 length equals 14 residues. Germline loops: CDR1 ENHRY, CDR2 SYGVKD. CDR3 protein: CAINRGGQLETQYF. For the CDR3, the DNA is TGTGCCATCAATCGGGGGGGCCAGTTGGAGACCCAGTACTTC.